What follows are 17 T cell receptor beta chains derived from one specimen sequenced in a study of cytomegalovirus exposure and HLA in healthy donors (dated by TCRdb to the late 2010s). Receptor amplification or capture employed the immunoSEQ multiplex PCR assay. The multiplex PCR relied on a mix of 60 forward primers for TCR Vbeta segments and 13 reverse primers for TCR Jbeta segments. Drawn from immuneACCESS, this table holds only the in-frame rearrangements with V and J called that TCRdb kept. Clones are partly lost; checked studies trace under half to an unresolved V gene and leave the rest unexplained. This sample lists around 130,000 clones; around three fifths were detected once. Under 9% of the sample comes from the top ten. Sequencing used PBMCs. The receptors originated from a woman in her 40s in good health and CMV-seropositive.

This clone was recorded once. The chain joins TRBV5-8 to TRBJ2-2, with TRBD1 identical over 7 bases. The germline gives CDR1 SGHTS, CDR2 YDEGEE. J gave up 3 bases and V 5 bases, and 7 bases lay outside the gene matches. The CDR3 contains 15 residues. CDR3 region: CASSLLTGHTGELFF. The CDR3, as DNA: TGTGCCAGCAGTCTCCTGACAGGGCACACCGGGGAGCTGTTTTTT.

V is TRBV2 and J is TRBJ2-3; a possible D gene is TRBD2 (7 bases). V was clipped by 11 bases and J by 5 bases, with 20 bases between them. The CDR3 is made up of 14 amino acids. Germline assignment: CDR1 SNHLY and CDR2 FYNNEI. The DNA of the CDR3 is TGTGCCGGAAATTGGGGGGGCCAAGGAGATACGCAGTATTTT. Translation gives CAGNWGGQGDTQYF. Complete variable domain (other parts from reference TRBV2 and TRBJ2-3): EPEVTQTPSHQVTQMGQEVILRCVPISNHLYFYWYRQILGQKVEFLVSFYNNEISEKSEIFDDQFSVERPDGSNFTLKIRSTKLEDSAMYFCAGNWGGQGDTQYFGPGTRLTVL.

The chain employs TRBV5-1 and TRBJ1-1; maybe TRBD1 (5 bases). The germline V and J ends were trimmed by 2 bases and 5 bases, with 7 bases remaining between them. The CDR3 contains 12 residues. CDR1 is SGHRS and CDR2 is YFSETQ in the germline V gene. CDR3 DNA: TGCGCCAGCAGCTTCGGGGGGACTGAAGCTTTCTTT. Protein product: CASSFGGTEAFF.

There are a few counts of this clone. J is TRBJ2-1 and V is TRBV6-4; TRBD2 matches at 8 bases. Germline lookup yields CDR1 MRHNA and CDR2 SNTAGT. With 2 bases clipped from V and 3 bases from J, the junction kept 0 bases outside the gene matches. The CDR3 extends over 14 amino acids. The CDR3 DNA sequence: TGTGCCAGCAGTGACGGGACTAGCTACAATGAGCAGTTCTTC. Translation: CASSDGTSYNEQFF.

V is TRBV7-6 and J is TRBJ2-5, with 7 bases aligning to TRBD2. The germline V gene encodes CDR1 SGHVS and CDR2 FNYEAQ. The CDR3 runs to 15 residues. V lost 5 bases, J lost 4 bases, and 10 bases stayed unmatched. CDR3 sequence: CASSRLEWEGETQYF. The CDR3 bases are TGTGCCAGCAGCCGTCTCGAATGGGAGGGAGAGACCCAGTACTTC.

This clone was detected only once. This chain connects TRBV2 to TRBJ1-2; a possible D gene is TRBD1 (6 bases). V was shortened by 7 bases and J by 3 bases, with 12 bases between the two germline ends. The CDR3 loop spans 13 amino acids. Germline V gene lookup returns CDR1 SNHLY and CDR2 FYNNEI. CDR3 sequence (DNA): TGTGCCAGCAAACAGGGTCCGGACTATGGCTACACCTTC. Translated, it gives CASKQGPDYGYTF.

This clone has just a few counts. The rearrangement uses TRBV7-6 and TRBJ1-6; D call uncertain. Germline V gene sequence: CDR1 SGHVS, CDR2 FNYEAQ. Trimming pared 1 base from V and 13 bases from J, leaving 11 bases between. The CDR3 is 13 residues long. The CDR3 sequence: CASSLELSSPLHF. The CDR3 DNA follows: TGTGCCAGCAGCTTAGAATTGAGCTCCCCCCTCCACTTT. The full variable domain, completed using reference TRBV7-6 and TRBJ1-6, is GAGVSQSPRYKVTKRGQDVALRCDPISGHVSLYWYRQALGQGPEFLTYFNYEAQQDKSGLPNDRFSAERPEGSISTLTIQRTEQRDSAMYRCASSLELSSPLHFGNGTRLTVT.

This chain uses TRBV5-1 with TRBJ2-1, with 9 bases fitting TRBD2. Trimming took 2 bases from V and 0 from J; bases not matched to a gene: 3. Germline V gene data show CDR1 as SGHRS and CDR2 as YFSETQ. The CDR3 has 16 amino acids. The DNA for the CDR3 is TGCGCCAGCAGCTTAATTAGCGGGAGCTCCTACAATGAGCAGTTCTTC. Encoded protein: CASSLISGSSYNEQFF.

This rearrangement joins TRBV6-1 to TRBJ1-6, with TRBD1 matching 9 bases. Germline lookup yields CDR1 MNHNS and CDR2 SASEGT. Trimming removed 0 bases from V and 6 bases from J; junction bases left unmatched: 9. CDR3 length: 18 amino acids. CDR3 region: CASSEALRDRVGNSPLHF. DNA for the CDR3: TGTGCCAGCAGTGAAGCGCTTCGGGACAGGGTGGGTAATTCACCCCTCCACTTT.

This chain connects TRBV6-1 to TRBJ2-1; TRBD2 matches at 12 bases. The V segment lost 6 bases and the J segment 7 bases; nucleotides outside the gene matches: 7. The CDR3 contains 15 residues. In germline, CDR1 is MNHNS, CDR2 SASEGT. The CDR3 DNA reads TGTGCCAGCAGCCAGACTAGCGGGAGAATAAATGAGCAGTTCTTC. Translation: CASSQTSGRINEQFF.

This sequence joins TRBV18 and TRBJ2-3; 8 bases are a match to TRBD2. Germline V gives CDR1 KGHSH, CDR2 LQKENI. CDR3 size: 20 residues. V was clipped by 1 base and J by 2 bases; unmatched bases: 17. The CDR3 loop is CASSPRRGQRGKPNTDTQYF. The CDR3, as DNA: TGTGCCAGCTCACCACGGAGAGGCCAGCGGGGGAAACCTAACACAGATACGCAGTATTTT.

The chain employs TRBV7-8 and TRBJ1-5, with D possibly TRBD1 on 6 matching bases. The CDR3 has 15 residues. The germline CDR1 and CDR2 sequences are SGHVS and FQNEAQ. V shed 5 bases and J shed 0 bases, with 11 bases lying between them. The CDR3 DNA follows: TGTGCCAGCAGCAGAGCAGGGGATAGCAATCAGCCCCAGCATTTT. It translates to CASSRAGDSNQPQHF.

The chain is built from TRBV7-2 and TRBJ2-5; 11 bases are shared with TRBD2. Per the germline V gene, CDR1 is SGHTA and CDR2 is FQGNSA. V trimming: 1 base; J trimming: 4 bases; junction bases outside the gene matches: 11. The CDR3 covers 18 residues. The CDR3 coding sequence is TGTGCCAGCAGCTTAGGTGTAGCGGGGGGGCCTGAAGGAGAGACCCAGTACTTC. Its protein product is CASSLGVAGGPEGETQYF.

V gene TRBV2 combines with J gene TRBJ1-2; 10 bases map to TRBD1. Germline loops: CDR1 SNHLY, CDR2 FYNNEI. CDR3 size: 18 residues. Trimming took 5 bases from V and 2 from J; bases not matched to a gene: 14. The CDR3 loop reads CASSTHRDRGSANYGYTF. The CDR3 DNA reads TGTGCCAGCAGTACTCACCGGGACAGGGGATCGGCCAACTATGGCTACACCTTC.

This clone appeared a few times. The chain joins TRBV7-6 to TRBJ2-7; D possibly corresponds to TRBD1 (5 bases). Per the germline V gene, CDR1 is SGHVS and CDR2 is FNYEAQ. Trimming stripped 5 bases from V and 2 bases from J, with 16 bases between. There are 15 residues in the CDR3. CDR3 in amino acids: CASSPTAGIPYEQYF. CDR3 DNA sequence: TGTGCCAGCAGCCCCACGGCAGGGATCCCCTACGAGCAGTACTTC.

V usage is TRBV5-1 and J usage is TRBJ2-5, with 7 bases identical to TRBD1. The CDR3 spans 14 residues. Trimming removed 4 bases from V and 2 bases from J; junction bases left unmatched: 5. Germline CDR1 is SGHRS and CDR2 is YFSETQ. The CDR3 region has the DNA TGCGCCAGCAGCCCCACGGGACAGCAAGAGACCCAGTACTTC. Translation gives CASSPTGQQETQYF.

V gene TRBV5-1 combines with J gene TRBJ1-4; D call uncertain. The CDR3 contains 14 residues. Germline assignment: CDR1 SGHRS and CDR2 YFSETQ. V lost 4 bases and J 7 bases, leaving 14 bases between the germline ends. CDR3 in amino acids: CASSPGGGGEKLFF. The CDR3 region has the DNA TGCGCCAGCAGCCCCGGAGGAGGTGGTGAAAAACTGTTTTTT.